The TCR beta chain under discussion was sequenced for a study of cytomegalovirus exposure and HLA in healthy donors. Notes on the study in general: The dataset shows that most TCR sequences were rare, while some public TCRs occurred in many donors. As confirmed in vitro, three CMV-associated chains were specific for CMV antigens. Certain sequence variants were highly shared and formed a cluster, and this cluster was likely a sequencing artifact.

PCR used 60 Vbeta primers and 13 Jbeta primers. Clones were sequenced by immunoSEQ multiplex PCR, and TCRdb holds only the in-frame ones, with some missing. Among more than 100,000 clones, roughly 71% were seen once, and the ten largest hold roughly 6%. On this clone itself: The antigen is not known.

With 3 bases removed from V and 2 bases from J, the gap between germline ends came to 7 bases. Germline CDR1 is PRHDT and CDR2 is FYEKMQ (reference sequence). This CDR3 is built from 13 residues. Donors likely had unrecorded immune exposures despite being nominally healthy when sampled. The specimen was PBMCs. The rearrangement uses TRBV13 and TRBJ1-1, with D hard to call. The TCR comes from a woman in her fifties or sixties in good health and CMV-seropositive. The CDR3 region is CASSLSGNTEAFF. For the CDR3, the DNA is TGTGCCAGCAGCTTGTCGGGTAACACTGAAGCTTTCTTT.